Below are 15 T cell receptor beta chains sequenced from a single sample in a study of T-cell memory formation after mild COVID-19. TCRdb ran MiXCR on the 5' RACE reads and lists one entry per CDR3 protein. Of 550,000 to 600,000 distinct CDR3 sequences in the sample, around a sixth were seen once. Sequenced input: PBMCs or a T cell subset sorted from them (not recorded which). Receptors originate from an adult woman who had mild COVID-19 (a few samples of this study predate the infection). Cell type and time point are not known.

This clonotype came up many times. The chain carries TRBV27 and TRBJ2-4; D ambiguous. The CDR3 is made up of 13 amino acids. V was cut by 2 bases and J by 6 bases, with 8 bases left in between. Per the germline V gene, CDR1 is MNHEY and CDR2 is SMNVEV (reference sequence). CDR3 in DNA: TGTGCCAGCAGTTTAGGGCAGCGAAACATTCAGTACTTC. It encodes CASSLGQRNIQYF.

The V gene is TRBV5-5, the J gene TRBJ1-2; no firm D call. The V end was cut by 4 bases, the J end by 1 base, with 14 bases between. The CDR3 length is 15 residues. CDR1 is SGHKS, CDR2 YYEKEE, per germline (reference sequence). CDR3 coding DNA: TGTGCCAGCAGCCGAAGCGACGATAATAACTATGGCTACACCTTC. The encoded protein is CASSRSDDNNYGYTF. Full variable domain (remainder filled in from reference TRBV5-5 and TRBJ1-2): DAGVTQSPTHLIKTRGQQVTLRCSPISGHKSVSWYQQVLGQGPQFIFQYYEKEERGRGNFPDRFSARQFPNYSSELNVNALLLGDSALYLCASSRSDDNNYGYTFGSGTRLTVV.

This clonotype was seen a few times. The chain combines TRBV4-3 with TRBJ2-7, with a tentative D call TRBD2 (6 bases). CDR1 is LGHNA and CDR2 is YSLEER in the germline V gene. The CDR3 is made up of 13 amino acids. Deletions cut 0 bases from V and 9 bases from J, with 12 bases between. The CDR3 loop reads CASSQDPVGGQYF. The CDR3 nucleotides read TGCGCCAGCAGCCAAGATCCCGTCGGGGGGCAGTACTTC.

This clonotype was observed a few times. This sequence joins TRBV2 and TRBJ2-7; 7 nucleotides match TRBD2. V lost 8 bases to trimming and J lost 3 bases; unmatched junction nucleotides: 4. The V gene's germline CDR1 is SNHLY and CDR2 FYNNEI. The CDR3 length is 12 residues. CDR3 region: CASGSSGYEQYF. The CDR3, as DNA: TGTGCCAGCGGATCTAGCGGCTACGAGCAGTACTTC. Full variable domain (outside the CDR3, taken from reference TRBV2 and TRBJ2-7): EPEVTQTPSHQVTQMGQEVILRCVPISNHLYFYWYRQILGQKVEFLVSFYNNEISEKSEIFDDQFSVERPDGSNFTLKIRSTKLEDSAMYFCASGSSGYEQYFGPGTRLTVT.

The chain combines TRBV9 with TRBJ2-2; 7 positions agree with TRBD1. J was trimmed by 6 bases and V by 4 bases; bases with no gene match: 9. This CDR3 region has 15 residues. CDR1 and CDR2 (germline): SGDLS, YYNGEE. CDR3 protein: CASSPRTGGSGELFF. Here the CDR3 DNA reads TGTGCCAGCAGCCCCCGGACAGGCGGGTCCGGGGAGCTGTTTTTT.

Only a few counts were recorded for this clonotype. This chain links TRBV2 with TRBJ2-7; possibly TRBD1 or TRBD2 for D (5 bases each). The CDR3 extends over 14 amino acids. CDR1 and CDR2 from the germline V gene are SNHLY and FYNNEI. Trimming shortened V by 3 bases and J by 6 bases, and 15 bases separated the two germline ends. The DNA of the CDR3 is TGTGCCAGCAGTGAGAGGGGCCCAGGTTCCGAGCAGTACTTC. The encoded protein is CASSERGPGSEQYF.

The sample holds many counts of this clonotype. This rearrangement joins TRBV12-3 or TRBV12-4 to TRBJ2-3, with D tentatively TRBD2 (6 bases). The ends were cut back, 3 bases at V and 6 bases at J, with 13 bases in the middle. This CDR3 comprises 14 residues. This chain's CDR3 is CASSLGGVGDTQYF. CDR3 in DNA: TGTGCCAGCAGTTTGGGCGGGGTAGGGGATACGCAGTATTTT.

The V gene is TRBV11-3, the J gene TRBJ2-1; 10 bases fit TRBD2. V was clipped by 5 bases and J by 2 bases; unmatched bases: 9. Germline-derived CDR1 and CDR2 are SGHNT and YENEEA. This CDR3 comprises 17 residues. DNA of the CDR3: TGTGCCAGCAGCCCCGGCCTAGCGGGGGTCCCCTACAATGAGCAGTTCTTC. Translating it yields CASSPGLAGVPYNEQFF.

This clonotype turned up a few times. V gene TRBV5-1 combines with J gene TRBJ2-3; D is perhaps TRBD2 (6 bases). Germline CDR1 and CDR2: SGHRS and YFSETQ. The CDR3 covers 14 residues. The V gene lost 3 bases and the J gene lost 3 bases, with 11 bases spanning the gap. This CDR3 is CASSSGEGTDTQYF. CDR3 DNA: TGCGCCAGCAGCTCGGGGGAAGGGACAGATACGCAGTATTTT.

The sample holds a few counts of this clonotype. The chain couples TRBV29-1 to TRBJ1-2; no definite D call. The germline V gene has CDR1 SQVTM and CDR2 ANQGSEA. V lost 2 bases and J 3 bases, leaving 7 bases between the germline ends. The CDR3 spans 12 residues. The CDR3, as DNA: TGCAGCGTTGAATCCGGGGACTATGGCTACACCTTC. The encoded protein is CSVESGDYGYTF.

The chain carries TRBV4-1 and TRBJ2-3; TRBD2 aligns across 9 bases. Germline CDR1 MGHRA, CDR2 YSYEKL. CDR3 size: 16 residues. V dropped 3 bases and J dropped 4; count of bases not matched to a gene: 8. CDR3 in amino acids: CASSHRTSVPPDTQYF. Here the CDR3 DNA reads TGCGCCAGCAGCCATCGGACTAGCGTACCGCCAGATACGCAGTATTTT.

This clonotype was recorded many times. V is TRBV18 and J is TRBJ2-3; D not certain. Germline CDR1 and CDR2: KGHSH and LQKENI. V was trimmed by 2 bases and J by 0 bases, leaving 6 bases between them. This CDR3 has 14 amino acids. The CDR3 coding sequence is TGTGCCAGCTCACCAGGCAGGAGCACAGATACGCAGTATTTT. Its protein product is CASSPGRSTDTQYF.

This clonotype was seen more than once but under ten times. This chain connects TRBV28 to TRBJ2-7, with 11 nucleotides matching TRBD2. V was clipped by 2 bases and J by 0 bases; unmatched bases: 9. Germline CDR1 reads MDHEN; CDR2 reads SYDVKM. The CDR3 has 18 residues. The CDR3, as DNA: TGTGCCAGCAGTTTAACCCTTAGACTAGCGGGAAGCTCCTACGAGCAGTACTTC. Its protein product is CASSLTLRLAGSSYEQYF.

The chain links TRBV11-3 to TRBJ2-5; D unclear. Germline V gene data show CDR1 as SGHNT and CDR2 as YENEEA. V lost 5 bases to trimming and J lost 7 bases, with 20 bases between them. CDR3 size: 15 residues. This CDR3 reads CASSPDGPLSGTQYF. CDR3 DNA sequence: TGTGCCAGCAGCCCTGACGGGCCCTTAAGTGGGACCCAGTACTTC.

The V call is TRBV12-3 or TRBV12-4, the J call TRBJ1-2, with D hard to call. The V end lost 6 bases, the J end lost 5 bases, and 10 bases lay between the germline ends. The length of the CDR3 is 12 residues. CDR3 sequence: CASSRHGYGYTF. CDR3 nucleotides: TGTGCCAGCAGCCGACACGGGTATGGCTACACCTTC.